A selection of T cell receptor beta chains follows, all from one sample in a study of blood T cell repertoires in COVID-19. Generated by immunoSEQ multiplex PCR, the TCRdb table keeps only in-frame clones and is missing some. The sample contains under 250,000 clones, around four fifths of which appear only once. Material: PBMCs or T cells enriched from blood (not recorded which). All receptors come from a woman aged 45-65 years who had been exposed to COVID-19. The CDR3 runs from the conserved cysteine through the conserved F or W. A D gene is named only where the DNA matches it firmly. Only some rows state a clone size, as once, few, many or a class for expanded clones.

j_gene,len,abundance,d_gene,v_gene,CDR3nt,CDR3aa
TRBJ2-3,10,-,TRBD1,TRBV29-1,TGCAGCGGGGGGGACAGGGTACAGTATTTT,CSGGDRVQYF
TRBJ1-6,15,-,TRBD1,TRBV10-2,TGCGCCAGCAGTGCTAGGACAGGGACGGATTCACCCCTCCACTTT,CASSARTGTDSPLHF
TRBJ1-5,15,few,TRBD1,TRBV18,TGTGCCAGCTCACCAAGGGGACAGGGAGTTGGGCCCCAGCATTTT,CASSPRGQGVGPQHF
TRBJ1-6,13,-,-,TRBV29-1,TGCCCCAGGAGGGGAAACTATAATTCACCCCTCCACTTT,CPRRGNYNSPLHF
TRBJ1-2,15,-,-,TRBV10-2,TGCGCCAGCAGGGCTACAGGTTTCTCTAACTATGGCTACACCTTC,CASRATGFSNYGYTF
TRBJ1-2,14,-,-,TRBV5-1,TGCGCCAGCAGCTTGGGAGAGGGTGAATATGGCTACACCTTC,CASSLGEGEYGYTF
TRBJ1-1,19,-,TRBD1,TRBV10-1,TGCGCCAGCAGTGAGTCGTTATTCTACAGGGGTGGTCCGATTACTGAAGCTTTCTTT,CASSESLFYRGGPITEAFF
TRBJ1-5,15,-,-,TRBV4-3,TGCGCCAGCAGCCAAGATCCGGCGGGGCGACAGCCCCAGCATTTT,CASSQDPAGRQPQHF
TRBJ1-2,11,-,-,TRBV12-3/TRBV12-4,TGTGCCAGCAGTGGACAGAGAGGCTACACCTTC,CASSGQRGYTF
TRBJ1-5,14,-,TRBD1,TRBV5-6,TGTGCCAGCAGCTTTCAGGGGGGCCCTCAGCCCCAGCATTTT,CASSFQGGPQPQHF
TRBJ1-1,12,-,-,TRBV10-3,TGTGCCAGCCGGGACACGAACACTGAAGCTTTCTTT,CASRDTNTEAFF
TRBJ1-2,15,many,-,TRBV19,TGTGCCAGTAGTACCTTGACAGACCTTAACTATGGCTACACCTTC,CASSTLTDLNYGYTF
TRBJ1-5,15,-,-,TRBV7-6,TGTGCCAGCAGCTCGAAGGCGGGTAGCAATCAGCCCCAGCATTTT,CASSSKAGSNQPQHF
TRBJ1-2,14,few,-,TRBV28,TGTGCCAGCAGTTTATTAGTAGCATTCTATGGCTACACCTTC,CASSLLVAFYGYTF
TRBJ2-1,15,-,TRBD1,TRBV19,TGTGCCAGTAGTGCCCCAGGGGGCAGCTACAATGAGCAGTTCTTC,CASSAPGGSYNEQFF
TRBJ2-1,14,-,-,TRBV19,TGTGCCAGTAGTATAGCGGGGAATGACAATGAGCAGTTCTTC,CASSIAGNDNEQFF
TRBJ2-3,17,-,TRBD2,TRBV10-1,TGCGCCAGCAGTGGAGAAGTCGGGAGGACCTTCACAGATACGCAGTATTTT,CASSGEVGRTFTDTQYF
TRBJ2-1,14,-,-,TRBV7-2,TGTGCCAGCAGCTTAGGGGCCTCCTACAATGAGCAGTTCTTC,CASSLGASYNEQFF
TRBJ1-1,13,-,-,TRBV10-1,TGCGCCAGCAGCACCGAGGGTAATGCTGAAGCTTTCTTT,CASSTEGNAEAFF